Below, 12 T cell receptor beta chains from the same sample are listed, as sequenced in a study of blood T cell repertoires in COVID-19. Only in-frame clones appear in the TCRdb table, and some are missing; sequencing was by immunoSEQ multiplex PCR. The table shows roughly 420,000 clones, with more than 75% occurring only once. What was sequenced was PBMCs or T cells enriched from blood (not recorded which). The receptors shown here come from a woman in her twenties or thirties with acute COVID-19.

The V call is TRBV27, the J call TRBJ1-5; the match to TRBD1 covers 9 bases. Trimming took 4 bases from V and 2 from J; bases not matched to a gene: 9. The V gene's germline CDR1 is MNHEY and CDR2 SMNVEV (reference sequence). The length of the CDR3 is 17 residues. The CDR3 reads CASSSNRDRERNQPQHF. CDR3 DNA sequence: TGTGCCAGCAGTTCCAACCGGGACAGGGAACGCAATCAGCCCCAGCATTTT.

In its sample, this clone was seen once. The chain combines TRBV10-2 with TRBJ2-7; D is perhaps TRBD2 (6 bases). The CDR3 totals 13 residues. Germline CDR1 WSHSY, CDR2 SAAADI. V lost 6 bases and J lost 7, with 16 bases in between. The CDR3 loop reads CASSPGVPGEQYF. CDR3 sequence (DNA): TGCGCCAGCAGCCCGGGGGTCCCAGGTGAGCAGTACTTC.

This chain joins TRBV24-1 and TRBJ2-6; a weak D match, TRBD2 (5 bases). Per the germline V gene, CDR1 is KGHDR and CDR2 is SFDVKD. The CDR3 is made up of 17 amino acids. Trimming cost V 3 bases and J 3 bases, with 14 bases left between them. DNA for the CDR3: TGTGCCACCAGTGATGGGTTGACGACTATTGGGGCCAACGTCCTGACTTTC. It translates to CATSDGLTTIGANVLTF.

The chain joins TRBV28 to TRBJ1-2; the D is unclear. The V gene lost 4 bases and the J gene lost 4 bases, with 10 bases spanning the gap. The CDR3 has 13 amino acids. Germline assignment: CDR1 MDHEN and CDR2 SYDVKM. CDR3 sequence: CASSWPGSYGYTF. The CDR3 DNA reads as TGTGCCAGCAGTTGGCCGGGATCCTATGGCTACACCTTC.

The chain carries TRBV5-5 and TRBJ2-1, with 10 bases aligning to TRBD1. Germline V CDR1 and CDR2: SGHKS, YYEKEE (reference sequence). The CDR3 totals 15 residues. V dropped 4 bases and J dropped 14; count of bases not matched to a gene: 15. The CDR3: CASSDRDRGDFDKFF. The CDR3 DNA reads TGTGCCAGCAGCGATCGGGACAGGGGTGATTTCGATAAGTTCTTC.

The J gene is TRBJ2-1, the V gene TRBV5-5; D is undetermined. Germline-derived CDR1 and CDR2 are SGHKS and YYEKEE (reference sequence). Trimming left V 4 bases short and J 4 bases short, with 18 bases between. This CDR3 has 16 amino acids. CDR3: CASSPKTELSYNEQFF. CDR3 bases: TGTGCCAGCAGCCCAAAAACGGAACTAAGTTACAATGAGCAGTTCTTC.

The genes are TRBV6-5 and TRBJ1-6, with D tentatively TRBD1 (6 bases). Trimming shortened V by 6 bases and J by 10 bases, and 16 bases separated the two germline ends. Per germline, CDR1 MNHEY and CDR2 SVGAGI. This CDR3 contains 14 residues. The CDR3 DNA reads TGTGCCAGCAGGGGGGGCAGGGGAGGGTCACCCCTCCACTTT. Encoded protein: CASRGGRGGSPLHF.

V and J are TRBV24-1 and TRBJ1-6; 8 bases are shared with TRBD1. V gave up 3 bases and J gave up 1 base; unmatched junction bases: 10. The CDR3 loop spans 19 amino acids. The germline CDR1 and CDR2 sequences are KGHDR and SFDVKD. The CDR3 protein is CATSDTPGGKSSYNSPLHF. The CDR3 DNA follows: TGTGCCACCAGTGATACGCCAGGGGGCAAGAGTTCCTATAATTCACCCCTCCACTTT.

The rearrangement joins TRBV12-5 to TRBJ1-3; weak D call: TRBD1 (5 bases). CDR1 LGHNT and CDR2 FRNRAP come from the germline V gene. The CDR3 is made up of 14 amino acids. Trimming cost V 5 bases and J 0 bases, with 8 bases left between them. The CDR3 coding sequence is TGTGCTAGTGGTAAAGACAGCTCTGGAAACACCATATATTTT. This encodes CASGKDSSGNTIYF. Full variable domain (missing parts from reference TRBV12-5 and TRBJ1-3): DARVTQTPRHKVTEMGQEVTMRCQPILGHNTVFWYRQTMMQGLELLAYFRNRAPLDDSGMPKDRFSAEMPDATLATLKIQPSEPRDSAVYFCASGKDSSGNTIYFGEGSWLTVV.

This chain links TRBV2 with TRBJ2-1; no clear D. The CDR3 has 12 amino acids. Per the germline V gene, CDR1 is SNHLY and CDR2 is FYNNEI. The V end was cut by 7 bases, the J end by 7 bases, with 11 bases between. Here the CDR3 DNA reads TGTGCCAGCAAACCCGGCGGTAATGAGCAGTTCTTC. Translating gives CASKPGGNEQFF.

The V gene is TRBV28, the J gene TRBJ1-5; no clear D gene. From germline, CDR1 is MDHEN and CDR2 SYDVKM. V lost 3 bases and J 5 bases, leaving 14 bases between the germline ends. The CDR3 contains 15 residues. In DNA form, the CDR3 reads TGTGCCAGCAGTTTTGGTCCCCCAGAGGATCAGCCCCAGCATTTT. Protein product: CASSFGPPEDQPQHF.

The chain recombines TRBV5-6 with TRBJ2-1, with D possibly being TRBD2 (5 bases). Per germline, CDR1 SGHDT and CDR2 YYEEEE. The length of the CDR3 is 13 residues. Trimming removed 0 bases from V and 8 bases from J, with 9 bases in between. CDR3 region: CASSLAGWDEQFF. As DNA, the CDR3 is TGTGCCAGCAGCTTGGCGGGGTGGGATGAGCAGTTCTTC.